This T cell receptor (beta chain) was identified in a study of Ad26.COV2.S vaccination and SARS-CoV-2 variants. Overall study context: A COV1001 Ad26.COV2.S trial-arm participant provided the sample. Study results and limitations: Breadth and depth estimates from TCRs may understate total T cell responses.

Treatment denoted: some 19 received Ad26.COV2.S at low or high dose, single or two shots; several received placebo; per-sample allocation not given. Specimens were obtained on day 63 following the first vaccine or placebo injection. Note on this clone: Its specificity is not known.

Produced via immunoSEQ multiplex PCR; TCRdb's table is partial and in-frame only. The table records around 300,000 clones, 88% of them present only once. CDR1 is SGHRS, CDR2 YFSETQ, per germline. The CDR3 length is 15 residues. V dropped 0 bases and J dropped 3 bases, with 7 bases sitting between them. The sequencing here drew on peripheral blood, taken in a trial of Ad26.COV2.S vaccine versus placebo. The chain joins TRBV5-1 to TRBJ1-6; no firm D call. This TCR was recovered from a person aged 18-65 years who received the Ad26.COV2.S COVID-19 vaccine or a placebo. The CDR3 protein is CASSLDGNYNSPLHF. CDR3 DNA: TGCGCCAGCAGCTTGGACGGGAACTATAATTCACCCCTCCACTTT.